This T cell receptor (beta chain) was sequenced for a study of blood T cells in healthy people across ages. In this sample, this clonotype turned up a few times. Its antigen is not known. Germline CDR1 reads DFQATT; CDR2 reads SNEGSKA (reference sequence). V was clipped by 5 bases and J by 8 bases, with 15 bases between them. CDR3 size: 13 residues. In terms of origin and age, donors were healthy Caucasian individuals from Russia aged about 6 to 90. Study results and limitations: Naive T cell percentage and TCR beta diversity correlated strongly.

A sample-barcoded 5' primer and a J-beta primer mix were used in a second PCR of roughly 7 to 11 cycles. No fewer than 3 million CDR3-containing paired-end reads came from each sample. TCRdb passed the 5' RACE reads through MiXCR, listing each CDR3 protein once. The repertoire includes fewer than 1,000,000 distinct CDR3 sequences, around 45% of them detected once, and roughly 18% sits in the top ten. This chain joins TRBV20-1 and TRBJ1-4, with D tentatively TRBD1 (6 bases). Sequenced: blood. The sequence was obtained from an older man in good health. The CDR3 DNA follows: TGCAGTGCTCAACAGGGAGGTGAAGAAAAACTGTTTTTT. Its translation is CSAQQGGEEKLFF.